These T cell receptor beta chains were read from a single sample in a study of PD-L1 blockade in urothelial cancer. TCRdb keeps only in-frame clones here, not all; method: immunoSEQ multiplex PCR. The sample consists of about 71,000 clones, roughly nine tenths of them appearing once. The specimen comprised PBMCs, sampled around atezolizumab (anti-PD-L1) treatment. These receptors were collected from a man aged 60-69 years with urothelial cancer. CDR3s leave out the opening cysteine and the closing phenylalanine or tryptophan. A D gene is named only where the DNA matches it firmly. Expanded clones get a size class; other rows say once, few or many, or leave the size out.

d_call,clone_size,j_call,v_call,cdr3_aa
TRBD1,-,TRBJ2-5,TRBV5-5,ASSPEAGTGGAEY
-,medium-sized,TRBJ1-5,TRBV6-5,ASSSFGDQPQH
-,-,TRBJ2-3,TRBV19,ASSMVQGPTDTQY
-,-,TRBJ1-5,TRBV2,ASSVRYSNQPQH
TRBD1,-,TRBJ1-6,TRBV30,AWSAQGARNSPLH
TRBD1,-,TRBJ2-5,TRBV27,ASSWTGSETQY
TRBD1,-,TRBJ1-3,TRBV28,ASSSDRVSGNTIY
-,-,TRBJ2-7,TRBV19,ASRYSSGAEQY
-,-,TRBJ1-2,TRBV28,ASTLPGAYGYT
TRBD1,-,TRBJ2-5,TRBV7-9,ASSSVWTGGSSQY
-,-,TRBJ1-1,TRBV19,ASQSVRRTEAF
-,-,TRBJ2-6,TRBV28,ASCEGVPGANVLT
TRBD2,-,TRBJ2-3,TRBV18,ASSQGLVSTDTQY
TRBD1,-,TRBJ2-2,TRBV7-7,ASSLGTGTNTGELF
-,-,TRBJ2-5,TRBV7-2,ASSLRIPGLRETQY
-,-,TRBJ1-5,TRBV19,ASSIAQGVNQPQH
-,-,TRBJ2-1,TRBV4-1,ASSQHSGSNEQF
-,-,TRBJ2-5,TRBV4-1,ASSQDHAPGFGETQY
TRBD1,-,TRBJ2-7,TRBV10-1,ASSEHRGYEQY
-,-,TRBJ1-3,TRBV19,ASSIPLGSSGNTIY
-,-,TRBJ2-5,TRBV19,ASSIGLWETQY
-,once,TRBJ2-1,TRBV9,ASSVTSYNEQF
TRBD1,-,TRBJ1-3,TRBV19,ATTDRGSGNTIY
-,-,TRBJ2-1,TRBV19,ASSISGLAKNEQF
TRBD1,-,TRBJ1-4,TRBV28,ASRAGGAQKLF
TRBD1,-,TRBJ1-5,TRBV6-5,ASRGTGRGGQPQH
-,-,TRBJ2-7,TRBV30,AWSAGHPSSYEQY
-,-,TRBJ2-3,TRBV27,ASSFQGLWTDTQY
-,-,TRBJ1-5,TRBV2,ASKAGRGANQPQH
-,-,TRBJ2-1,TRBV19,ASSTLEGSEQF
-,-,TRBJ1-1,TRBV7-6,ASSRLTGLYTEAF
TRBD1,-,TRBJ2-2,TRBV28,ASSGTGYTGELF
-,-,TRBJ2-1,TRBV10-1,ASSESLSLSSYNEQF
-,-,TRBJ2-7,TRBV12-5,ASQVQLGYEQY
-,-,TRBJ1-2,TRBV6-6,ASSYSSGGNYGYT
TRBD1,few,TRBJ2-7,TRBV18,ASSQGTGAAAYEQY
-,few,TRBJ2-7,TRBV6-5,ASSYSPGELYEQY
TRBD2,-,TRBJ2-3,TRBV9,ASSPQTSQDTQY
-,-,TRBJ2-5,TRBV29-1,SANREETQY
TRBD1,-,TRBJ2-1,TRBV9,ASSVAGTGTGIYNEQF
TRBD2,-,TRBJ2-2,TRBV18,ASSPRTSGVTGELF
-,-,TRBJ2-5,TRBV28,ASSSVQETQY
-,few,TRBJ2-7,TRBV9,ASSAAPSPLVEQY
-,few,TRBJ2-1,TRBV5-5,ASSAGLPSYNEQF
TRBD2,-,TRBJ2-7,TRBV7-9,ASSLMTSRSTYEQY